These 8 T cell receptor beta chains originate from one sample sequenced in a study of cytomegalovirus exposure and HLA in healthy donors. Primers included in the PCR were 60 Vbeta and 13 Jbeta primers. Assay used: immunoSEQ multiplex PCR; TCRdb lists only in-frame clones, some missing. The data hold around 300,000 clones, with 65% to 85% observed a single time. Sample: PBMCs. The receptor source for this set is a female donor in good health and CMV-seronegative.

This clone appeared a few times. The chain joins TRBV5-6 to TRBJ2-7, with TRBD2 identical over 7 bases. The CDR3 is 14 amino acids. Unmatched junction bases numbered 4, after V lost 1 base and J lost 3 bases. Per germline, CDR1 SGHDT and CDR2 YYEEEE. Here the CDR3 reads CASSLPGTNYEQYF. CDR3 nucleotides: TGTGCCAGCAGCTTGCCTGGGACTAACTACGAGCAGTACTTC.

This chain uses TRBV7-2 with TRBJ2-3; TRBD2 matches 7 bases. The V segment lost 3 bases and the J segment 6 bases; nucleotides outside the gene matches: 3. Germline V gene data show CDR1 as SGHTA and CDR2 as FQGNSA. The CDR3 is 13 amino acids. Here the CDR3 DNA reads TGTGCCAGCAGCTTGGGGGGGAGCGATACGCAGTATTTT. Protein product: CASSLGGSDTQYF.

Of note for this clone: Germline and junction disagree at one end, which may indicate a read error. The CDR3 DNA reads TGTGCTAGCAGCTTTCCGGGACAGGGGGTCGTAAACACCATATATTTT. Protein: CASSFPGQGVVNTIYF. The V and J genes are TRBV7-7 and TRBJ1-3; the match to TRBD1 covers 11 bases. This CDR3 spans 16 amino acids. CDR1 is SSHAT and CDR2 is FNYEAQ in the germline V gene (reference sequence).

The chain couples TRBV30 to TRBJ1-3; perhaps TRBD1 as D (5 bases). In germline, CDR1 is GTSNPN, CDR2 SVGIG (reference sequence). This CDR3 region has 14 residues. Trimming stripped 3 bases from V and 0 bases from J, with 9 bases between. The CDR3: CAWRGLASGNTIYF. DNA of the CDR3: TGTGCCTGGAGGGGACTGGCCTCTGGAAACACCATATATTTT.

The chain carries TRBV6-5 and TRBJ2-2, with D possibly TRBD1 on 6 matching bases. In germline, CDR1 is MNHEY, CDR2 SVGAGI. V was clipped by 7 bases and J by 0 bases, with 12 bases between them. This CDR3 region has 15 residues. The DNA for the CDR3 is TGTGCCAGCACCCGACAGGCATCGAACACCGGGGAGCTGTTTTTT. This sequence encodes CASTRQASNTGELFF.

The V and J genes are TRBV6-1 and TRBJ1-2, with 8 bases identical to TRBD1. This CDR3 is 11 amino acids long. Germline CDR1 and CDR2: MNHNS and SASEGT. Trimming took 8 bases from V and 7 from J; bases not matched to a gene: 3. As DNA, the CDR3 is TGTGCCAGCGACAGGGGTGTTGGCTACACCTTC. It yields the protein CASDRGVGYTF.

This clone has more than one count but fewer than ten. The V gene is TRBV5-1, the J gene TRBJ2-7; weak D call: TRBD2 (6 bases). Germline values: CDR1 SGHRS, CDR2 YFSETQ. Trimming left V 2 bases short and J 0 bases short, with 12 bases between. CDR3 length: 15 residues. The CDR3 region is CASSLISGSSYEQYF. In DNA, the CDR3 is TGCGCCAGCAGCTTAATTAGCGGAAGCTCCTACGAGCAGTACTTC.

This clone was counted a few times. The chain is built from TRBV28 and TRBJ2-2, with D perhaps TRBD2 (5 bases). Germline values: CDR1 MDHEN, CDR2 SYDVKM. The CDR3 totals 15 residues. V was cut by 2 bases and J by 5 bases, with 12 bases left in between. CDR3 amino acids: CASSLMRRGTGELFF. CDR3 nucleotides: TGTGCCAGCAGTTTAATGAGGCGCGGGACCGGGGAGCTGTTTTTT.